This entry features one T cell receptor (beta chain) sequence. The target antigen is unknown. Germline V gives CDR1 SNHLY, CDR2 FYNNEI. Trimming pared 11 bases from V and 5 bases from J, leaving 24 bases between. The CDR3 totals 15 residues. Generated by immunoSEQ multiplex PCR, the TCRdb table keeps only in-frame clones and is missing some. Of roughly 50,000 clones in the sample, about four fifths were seen once. The entry originates in a study of T cells in localized non-small cell lung cancer. Study-wide results and limits: A median roughly 57 of the top 100 tumor clones appeared in adjacent lung. Clonality peaked in uninvolved adjacent lung rather than tumor.

V gene TRBV2 combines with J gene TRBJ2-5, with D perhaps matching TRBD1 (6 bases). The TCR sequence derives from a female donor over 55 with stage II squamous cell lung carcinoma. The specimen was peripheral blood, collected before any cancer treatment. The CDR3 nucleotides read TGTGCCGGGGCCTGGGGGCAGGGCCCTGGGGAGACCCAGTACTTC. This encodes CAGAWGQGPGETQYF. The entire variable domain, with the rest obtained from reference TRBV2 and TRBJ2-5, is as follows: EPEVTQTPSHQVTQMGQEVILRCVPISNHLYFYWYRQILGQKVEFLVSFYNNEISEKSEIFDDQFSVERPDGSNFTLKIRSTKLEDSAMYFCAGAWGQGPGETQYFGPGTRLLVL.